This is a list of T cell receptor beta chains from one sample in a study of T-cell reconstitution after alpha-beta-depleted transplantation in children. Each CDR3 protein gets one entry after TCRdb re-called the PCR reads with MiXCR. In the table there are about 410,000 distinct CDR3 sequences, 20% of which are singletons. The specimen was PBMCs from the stem cell graft donor, collected from the stem cell graft. These receptors all come from a human donor who donated a stem cell graft to a child with acute myeloid leukemia. Each CDR3 is given with its conserved first and last residue. The order of the fields is V gene, J gene, D gene, clone size, CDR3 protein, CDR3 DNA. The D gene is left open where the match is weak. Size is omitted from some rows. Given values are once, few, many or a class for expanded clones.

TRBV12-3/TRBV12-4	TRBJ1-2	NA	few	CASSFVVDYTF	TGTGCCAGCAGTTTTGTCGTAGACTACACCTTC
TRBV12-3/TRBV12-4	TRBJ1-1	TRBD1	few	CASSTGHLNTEAFF	TGTGCCAGCTCGACAGGGCACTTGAACACTGAAGCTTTCTTT
TRBV20-1	TRBJ2-1	NA	few	CSATVDSYNEQFF	TGCAGTGCCACTGTCGACTCTTACAATGAGCAGTTCTTC
TRBV4-1	TRBJ1-6	NA	few	CASSQDLESPLHF	TGCGCCAGCAGCCAAGATCTGGAGTCACCCCTCCACTTT
TRBV5-1	TRBJ2-3	TRBD1	few	CASSPDRGQIDTQYF	TGCGCCAGCAGTCCGGACAGGGGGCAGATAGATACGCAGTATTTT
TRBV11-2	TRBJ1-1	TRBD1	few	CASSPRTGTNTEAFF	TGTGCCAGCAGCCCGCGGACAGGGACCAACACTGAAGCTTTCTTT
TRBV20-1	TRBJ2-7	TRBD2	few	CSLIPLRGLAGETYEQYF	TGCAGTCTCATTCCGCTACGGGGACTAGCGGGAGAGACCTACGAGCAGTACTTC
TRBV12-3/TRBV12-4	TRBJ2-1	NA	few	CASSLVEGGGYNEQFF	TGTGCCAGCAGTTTAGTGGAGGGAGGGGGCTACAATGAGCAGTTCTTC
TRBV2	TRBJ2-1	NA	NA	CASSYLRDTAYNEQFF	TGTGCCAGCAGCTACCTCCGGGACACCGCTTACAATGAGCAGTTCTTC
TRBV7-6	TRBJ2-1	TRBD2	NA	CASSILAGVFNEQFF	TGTGCCAGCAGCATACTAGCGGGAGTATTCAATGAGCAGTTCTTC
TRBV20-1	TRBJ2-7	NA	many	CSAAASRSTREQYF	TGCAGTGCGGCGGCTAGTCGTTCTACTCGGGAGCAGTACTTC